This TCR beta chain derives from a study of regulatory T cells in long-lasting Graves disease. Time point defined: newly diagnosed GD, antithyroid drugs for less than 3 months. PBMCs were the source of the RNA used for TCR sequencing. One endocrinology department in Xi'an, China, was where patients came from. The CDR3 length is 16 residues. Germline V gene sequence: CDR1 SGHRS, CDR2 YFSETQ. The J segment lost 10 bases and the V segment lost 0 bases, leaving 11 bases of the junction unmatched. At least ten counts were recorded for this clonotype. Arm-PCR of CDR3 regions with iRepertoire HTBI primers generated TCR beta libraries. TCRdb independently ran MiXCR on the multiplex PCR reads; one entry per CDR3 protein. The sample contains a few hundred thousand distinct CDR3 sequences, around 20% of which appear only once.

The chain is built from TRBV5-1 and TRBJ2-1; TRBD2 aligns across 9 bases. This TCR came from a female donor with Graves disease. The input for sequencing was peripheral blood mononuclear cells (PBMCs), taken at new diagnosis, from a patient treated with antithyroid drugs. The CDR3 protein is CASSLAEISGRIEQFF. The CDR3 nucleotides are TGCGCCAGCAGCTTGGCTGAGATTAGCGGGAGAATCGAGCAGTTCTTC.